Following are 10 T cell receptor beta chains from one sample sequenced in a study of T cells in Graves' hyperthyroidism and ophthalmopathy. The CDR3 regions of TCR beta were amplified from RNA transcripts. Initially, a first-round RT-PCR of the TCR CDR3 employed the HTBI primer set. TCRdb called the multiplex PCR reads again in MiXCR, with one record for every CDR3 protein. The profile shows 550,000 to 800,000 distinct CDR3 sequences, 15% to 20% of them singletons. The specimen sequenced was blood. These receptors all come from a man in his fifties or sixties with Graves' hyperthyroidism.

This clonotype came up many times. The J gene is TRBJ2-7, the V gene TRBV11-2; D remains unclear. V lost 5 bases and J 1 base, leaving 9 bases between the germline ends. Germline V gene lookup returns CDR1 SGHAT and CDR2 FQNNGV. The CDR3 loop spans 13 amino acids. CDR3 amino acids: CASSQGPSYEQYF. The CDR3 DNA is TGTGCCAGCAGCCAAGGGCCTTCCTACGAGCAGTACTTC.

This clonotype was observed many times. The V call is TRBV29-1, the J call TRBJ1-1; possibly TRBD1 for D (6 bases). Germline V lookup: CDR1 SQVTM, CDR2 ANQGSEA. This CDR3 contains 13 residues. With 4 bases removed from V and 6 bases from J, the gap between germline ends came to 15 bases. CDR3 DNA sequence: TGCAGCGTTGTTGGACAGCTACGCCCTGAAGCTTTCTTT. This gives the protein CSVVGQLRPEAFF.

This clonotype was seen at least ten times. J is TRBJ2-1 and V is TRBV5-1; D could derive from TRBD1 or TRBD2 (5 bases each). Trimming stripped 2 bases from V and 2 bases from J, with 8 bases between. Germline-derived CDR1 and CDR2 are SGHRS and YFSETQ. The length of the CDR3 is 14 residues. The CDR3 DNA follows: TGCGCCAGCAGCTTTCCGGGGCCCTACAATGAGCAGTTCTTC. Protein: CASSFPGPYNEQFF.

In nucleotides, the CDR3 is TGTGCCAGCAGCCCCGGACAGTCTTTTAGCACAGATACGCAGTATTTT. As protein: CASSPGQSFSTDTQYF. The V gene is TRBV11-2, the J gene TRBJ2-3, with D possibly being TRBD1 (6 bases). The CDR3 extends over 16 amino acids. V shed 5 bases and J shed 0 bases, with 15 bases lying between them. From germline, CDR1 is SGHAT and CDR2 FQNNGV. Full variable domain (missing parts from reference TRBV11-2 and TRBJ2-3): EAGVAQSPRYKIIEKRQSVAFWCNPISGHATLYWYQQILGQGPKLLIQFQNNGVVDDSQLPKDRFSAERLKGVDSTLKIQPAKLEDSAVYLCASSPGQSFSTDTQYFGPGTRLTVL.

Turning to this clonotype: One base away lies a much larger clone, so this may be a sequencing read error. The final CDR3 position lacks the conserved phenylalanine or tryptophan, pointing to a likely read error. The rearrangement links TRBV13 to TRBJ2-7, with TRBD1 matching over 7 bases. V lost 0 bases, J lost 3 bases, and 5 bases stayed unmatched. CDR3 length equals 15 residues. Per the germline V gene, CDR1 is PRHDT and CDR2 is FYEKMQ (reference sequence). The DNA for the CDR3 is TGTGCCAGCAGCTTAGGGGGGACAGCTAGCTACGAGCAGTACTCC. As protein: CASSLGGTASYEQYS.

The gene calls are TRBV20-1 and TRBJ2-1, with unresolved D. The CDR3 spans 13 residues. CDR1 and CDR2 (germline): DFQATT, SNEGSKA (reference sequence). V dropped 3 bases and J dropped 2 bases, with 8 bases sitting between them. The CDR3 DNA is TGCAGTGCTAGTGGTGCGGCCTACAATGAGCAGTTCTTC. Amino acid sequence: CSASGAAYNEQFF.

This clonotype occurred a few times. This chain joins TRBV28 and TRBJ2-7; 11 nucleotides align to TRBD2. J was trimmed by 5 bases and V by 6 bases; bases with no gene match: 6. Per the germline V gene, CDR1 is MDHEN and CDR2 is SYDVKM. There are 14 residues in the CDR3. In DNA, the CDR3 is TGTGCCAGCAGGCCACTAGCGGGAGTGGACGAGCAGTACTTC. Protein sequence: CASRPLAGVDEQYF.

For this clonotype: Since a much larger clone is just one base distant, this may be a read error. The chain employs TRBV24-1 and TRBJ2-2; 7 nucleotides line up with TRBD2. The J segment lost 6 bases and the V segment lost 1 base, leaving 7 bases of the junction unmatched. CDR3 length: 16 amino acids. In germline, CDR1 is KGHDR, CDR2 SFDVKD. CDR3 DNA: TGTGCCACCAGTGATTTAGGGCTAGCGGAGGCCGGGGAGCTGTTTTTT. This codes for CATSDLGLAEAGELFF.

This clonotype was detected a few times. This chain uses TRBV7-8 with TRBJ2-1, with 10 bases matching TRBD2. Germline CDR1 is SGHVS and CDR2 is FQNEAQ. Germline trimming cut 4 bases from V and 0 bases from J; bases unmatched to any gene: 15. This CDR3 has 20 residues. The CDR3 bases are TGTGCCAGCAGCTGGGCACGAGGTACTAGCGGGACGGTCTCCTACAATGAGCAGTTCTTC. Its protein product is CASSWARGTSGTVSYNEQFF.

This clonotype turned up a few times. The chain uses TRBV4-1 and TRBJ1-2, with 7 bases identical to TRBD1. The length of the CDR3 is 13 residues. Germline V gene lookup returns CDR1 MGHRA and CDR2 YSYEKL. The V segment lost 5 bases and the J segment 8 bases; nucleotides outside the gene matches: 8. The CDR3 DNA reads TGCGCCAGCAGCACGCCTAGGGGGCTGGGCTACACCTTC. Amino acid sequence: CASSTPRGLGYTF.